A selection of T cell receptor beta chains follows, all from one sample in a study of blood T cell repertoires in COVID-19. Sequencing was performed with immunoSEQ multiplex PCR; in TCRdb, only in-frame clones are kept and a portion is missing. The table shows about 270,000 clones, with less than 90% occurring only once. The sample taken for sequencing was peripheral blood. The receptors were gathered from a woman aged 70-85 years with COVID-19, enrolled during active disease. CDR3s include the opening cysteine and the closing phenylalanine or tryptophan. Each record gives: clone size, V gene, J gene, D gene, CDR3 length, CDR3 protein, CDR3 DNA. The D gene is left open where the match is weak. Size is omitted from some rows. Given values are once, few, many or a class for expanded clones.

.	TRBV12-3/TRBV12-4	TRBJ2-7	.	13	CASSFGGPYEQYF	TGTGCCAGCAGTTTTGGAGGGCCTTACGAGCAGTACTTC
.	TRBV14	TRBJ2-2	.	13	CASSQDRTGELFF	TGTGCCAGCAGCCAAGACAGGACCGGGGAGCTGTTTTTT
.	TRBV5-1	TRBJ1-1	TRBD1	14	CASGGGSGGSEAFF	TGCGCCAGCGGCGGTGGGTCAGGGGGCTCTGAAGCTTTCTTT
.	TRBV7-9	TRBJ1-4	TRBD1	14	CASSFWDSAEKLFF	TGTGCCAGCAGCTTTTGGGACAGCGCTGAAAAACTGTTTTTT
.	TRBV19	TRBJ2-7	TRBD2	16	CASRRLASGGTYEQYF	TGTGCCAGTAGACGATTGGCGAGCGGGGGCACCTACGAGCAGTACTTC
once	TRBV12-3/TRBV12-4	TRBJ2-7	.	12	CASSLMGYEQYF	TGTGCCAGCAGTTTAATGGGCTACGAGCAGTACTTC
.	TRBV5-4	TRBJ2-1	.	16	CASSLAAGAAYNEQFF	TGTGCCAGCAGCTTGGCGGCGGGGGCGGCGTACAATGAGCAGTTCTTC
.	TRBV20-1	TRBJ1-2	.	11	CSAPLDSGYTF	TGCAGTGCTCCCTTGGACAGTGGCTACACCTTC
once	TRBV6-4	TRBJ2-2	.	13	CASSDSAAGELFF	TGTGCCAGCAGTGACTCGGCGGCCGGGGAGCTGTTTTTT
.	TRBV30	TRBJ2-3	TRBD1	14	CAWVDRGRADTQYF	TGTGCCTGGGTGGACAGGGGACGTGCAGATACGCAGTATTTT
.	TRBV3-1/TRBV3-2	TRBJ2-7	.	15	CASSQEGGRTYEQYF	TGTGCCAGCAGCCAAGAAGGAGGACGGACCTACGAGCAGTACTTC
.	TRBV3-1/TRBV3-2	TRBJ1-2	.	14	CASSPGEGVHGYTF	TGTGCCAGCAGCCCAGGGGAGGGGGTTCATGGCTACACCTTC
.	TRBV7-9	TRBJ1-2	TRBD1	15	CASSQSTGGSYGYTF	TGTGCCAGCAGCCAATCTACAGGGGGATCGTATGGCTACACCTTC
.	TRBV5-6	TRBJ2-7	.	12	CASSQGHYEQYF	TGTGCCAGCAGCCAGGGACACTACGAGCAGTACTTC
.	TRBV2	TRBJ1-5	TRBD1	15	CASSDRGRGSQPQHF	TGTGCCAGCAGCGACAGGGGGCGCGGGAGTCAGCCCCAGCATTTT
.	TRBV5-1	TRBJ1-1	.	13	CASSFGQNTEAFF	TGCGCCAGCAGCTTCGGACAGAACACTGAAGCTTTCTTT
.	TRBV5-1	TRBJ1-2	TRBD1	15	CASSWWTGTNYGYTF	TGCGCCAGCAGCTGGTGGACAGGGACTAACTATGGCTACACCTTC
.	TRBV7-9	TRBJ2-5	TRBD1	13	CAIGQGAGGTQYF	TGTGCCATCGGACAGGGGGCCGGCGGGACCCAGTACTTC
once	TRBV19	TRBJ1-5	TRBD1	17	CASSITGTGGLYQPQHF	TGTGCCAGTAGTATTACGGGGACAGGGGGACTTTATCAGCCCCAGCATTTT
.	TRBV6-5	TRBJ1-4	.	14	CASRDEATNEKLFF	TGTGCCAGCAGAGATGAGGCGACTAATGAAAAACTGTTTTTT
.	TRBV5-1	TRBJ2-7	TRBD2	14	CASSFTGGVYEQYF	TGCGCCAGCAGCTTTACGGGGGGAGTCTACGAGCAGTACTTC
.	TRBV6-5	TRBJ2-7	TRBD2	16	CASSYTSGGTSYEQYF	TGTGCCAGCAGTTACACTAGCGGGGGAACCTCCTACGAGCAGTACTTC
once	TRBV12-5	TRBJ1-5	.	16	CASGLGLQAGGQPQHF	TGTGCTAGTGGTTTGGGACTACAAGCGGGTGGCCAGCCCCAGCATTTT
.	TRBV28	TRBJ1-3	.	15	CASSSPGGTGNTIYF	TGTGCCAGCAGTTCCCCTGGGGGCACTGGAAACACCATATATTTT
.	TRBV7-3	TRBJ2-3	.	16	CASSEQGRGIGGTQYF	TGTGCCAGCAGCGAACAGGGACGGGGTATCGGAGGTACGCAGTATTTT